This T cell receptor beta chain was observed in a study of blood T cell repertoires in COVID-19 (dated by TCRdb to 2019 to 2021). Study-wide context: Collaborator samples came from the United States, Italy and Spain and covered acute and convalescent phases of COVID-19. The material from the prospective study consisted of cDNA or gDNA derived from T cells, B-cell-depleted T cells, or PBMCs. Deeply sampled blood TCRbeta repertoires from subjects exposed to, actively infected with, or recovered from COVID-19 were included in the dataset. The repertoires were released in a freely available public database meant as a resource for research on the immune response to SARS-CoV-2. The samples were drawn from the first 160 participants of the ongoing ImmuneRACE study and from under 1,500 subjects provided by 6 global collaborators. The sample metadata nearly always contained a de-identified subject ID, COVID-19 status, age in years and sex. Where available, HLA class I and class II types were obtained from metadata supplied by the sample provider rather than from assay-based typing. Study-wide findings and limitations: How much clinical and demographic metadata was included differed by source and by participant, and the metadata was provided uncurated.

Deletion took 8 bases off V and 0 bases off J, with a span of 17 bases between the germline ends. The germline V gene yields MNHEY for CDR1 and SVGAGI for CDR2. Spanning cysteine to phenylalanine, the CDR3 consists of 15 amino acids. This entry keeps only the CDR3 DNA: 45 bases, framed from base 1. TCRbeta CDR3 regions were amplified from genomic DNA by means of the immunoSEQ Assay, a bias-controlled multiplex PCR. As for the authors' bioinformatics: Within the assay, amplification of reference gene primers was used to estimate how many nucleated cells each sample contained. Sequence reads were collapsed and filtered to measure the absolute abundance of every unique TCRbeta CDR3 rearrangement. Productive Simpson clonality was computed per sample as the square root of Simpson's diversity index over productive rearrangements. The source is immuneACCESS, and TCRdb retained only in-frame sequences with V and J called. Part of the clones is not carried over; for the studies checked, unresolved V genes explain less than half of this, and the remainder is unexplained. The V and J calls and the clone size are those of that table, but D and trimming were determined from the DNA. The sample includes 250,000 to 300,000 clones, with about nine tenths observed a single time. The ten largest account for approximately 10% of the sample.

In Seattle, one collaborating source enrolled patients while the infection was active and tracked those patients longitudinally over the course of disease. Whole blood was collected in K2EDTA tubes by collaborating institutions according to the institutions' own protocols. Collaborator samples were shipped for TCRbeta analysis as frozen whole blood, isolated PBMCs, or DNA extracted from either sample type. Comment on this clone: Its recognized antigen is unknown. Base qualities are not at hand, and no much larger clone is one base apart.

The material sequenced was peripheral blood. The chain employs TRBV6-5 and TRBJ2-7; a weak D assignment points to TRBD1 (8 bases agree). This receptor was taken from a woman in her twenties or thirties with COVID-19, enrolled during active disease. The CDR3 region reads CASRGAGGASYEQYF. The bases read TGTGCCAGCCGGGGGGCAGGGGGCGCCTCCTACGAGCAGTACTTC.